This T cell receptor beta chain was documented in a study of cytomegalovirus exposure and HLA in healthy donors. Looked up from germline, CDR1 is SGHAT and CDR2 is FQNNGV. V lost 5 bases, J lost 5 bases, and 18 bases stayed unmatched. The CDR3 loop spans 19 amino acids. PCR employed 60 Vbeta and 13 Jbeta primers. The method was immunoSEQ multiplex PCR; TCRdb's version includes in-frame clones alone and lacks a portion of them. The data show roughly 180,000 clones, with about four fifths seen just once and around 1.6% held by the top ten. What was sequenced was PBMCs. This receptor was identified in a girl under 18 in good health and CMV-seropositive. V usage is TRBV11-2 and J usage is TRBJ1-6; 7 bases align to TRBD1. DNA of the CDR3: TGTGCCAGCAGCCCCCGGGGAGTTCGGGACAGAAGGCATAATTCACCCCTCCACTTT. This encodes CASSPRGVRDRRHNSPLHF.